The next 18 T cell receptor beta chains were all read from a single sample in a study of T-cell memory formation after mild COVID-19. TCRdb re-analysed the 5' RACE reads in MiXCR, keeping a single row per CDR3 protein. The sample holds about 50,000 distinct CDR3 sequences, 9.3% seen once. What was sequenced was PBMCs or a T cell subset sorted from them (not recorded which). Receptor source: an adult woman who had mild COVID-19 (a few samples of this study predate the infection). Cell type and time point are not known.

V is TRBV7-2 and J is TRBJ2-7; the D gene is possibly TRBD2 (6 bases). The V gene's germline CDR1 is SGHTA and CDR2 FQGNSA. This CDR3 comprises 13 residues. Trimming left V 5 bases short and J 3 bases short, with 11 bases between. The CDR3 here is CASSTGSSYEQYF. DNA for the CDR3: TGTGCCAGCAGCACCGGGAGCAGCTACGAGCAGTACTTC.

This clonotype was observed at least ten times. This rearrangement joins TRBV11-3 to TRBJ2-1, with 8 bases identical to TRBD2. In germline, CDR1 is SGHNT, CDR2 YENEEA. V lost 0 bases and J lost 5; bases outside the gene matches: 9. The CDR3 covers 17 residues. The CDR3 is CASSLDLLAGGDNEQFF. The CDR3 region has the DNA TGTGCCAGCAGCTTAGATCTTCTTGCGGGAGGAGACAATGAGCAGTTCTTC.

This clonotype was detected a few times. The chain recombines TRBV24-1 with TRBJ1-1; the match to TRBD1 covers 9 bases. From germline, CDR1 is KGHDR and CDR2 SFDVKD. The V and J ends lost 10 bases and 1 base, in that order; junction bases with no gene match: 12. The CDR3 extends over 16 amino acids. The CDR3 spells CATSKAGQGPNTEAFF. The CDR3 region has the DNA TGTGCCACGTCCAAGGCGGGACAGGGACCGAACACTGAAGCTTTCTTT.

The chain couples TRBV7-2 to TRBJ1-1; tentatively, D is TRBD1 (6 bases). The CDR3 consists of 17 residues. The germline V gene encodes CDR1 SGHTA and CDR2 FQGNSA. V lost 7 bases, J lost 6 bases, and 27 bases lay in between. CDR3 in amino acids: CASTPTRTQGRGAEAFF. The CDR3 DNA is TGTGCCAGCACCCCCACGAGGACACAGGGTCGCGGCGCTGAAGCTTTCTTT.

This clonotype came up many times. The chain uses TRBV12-3 or TRBV12-4 and TRBJ2-5, with D hard to call. This CDR3 comprises 13 residues. V lost 3 bases to trimming and J lost 4 bases, with 9 bases between them. The CDR3 here is CASSFPPGETQYF. The CDR3 DNA follows: TGTGCCAGCAGTTTTCCACCGGGAGAGACCCAGTACTTC.

V is TRBV6-5 and J is TRBJ2-5; 7 nucleotides line up with TRBD1. This CDR3 has 12 amino acids. Unmatched junction bases numbered 3, after V lost 6 bases and J lost 5 bases. Germline V CDR1 and CDR2: MNHEY, SVGAGI. CDR3 region: CASRDRQETQYF. CDR3 in DNA: TGTGCCAGCAGGGACAGGCAGGAGACCCAGTACTTC.

This clonotype has a count of ten or more. This chain connects TRBV19 to TRBJ2-1; TRBD2 aligns across 9 bases. The CDR3 runs to 15 residues. CDR1 is LNHDA, CDR2 SQIVND, per germline (reference sequence). V lost 4 bases, J lost 4 bases, and 5 bases stayed unmatched. CDR3 bases: TGTGCCAGTAGTAGCGGGGGGGCTATTTACAATGAGCAGTTCTTC. It encodes CASSSGGAIYNEQFF.

This clonotype came up a few times. The gene calls are TRBV20-1 and TRBJ2-1; D could derive from TRBD1 or TRBD2 (5 bases each). The CDR3 is made up of 11 amino acids. The germline V gene has CDR1 DFQATT and CDR2 SNEGSKA (reference sequence). Deletions cut 4 bases from V and 10 bases from J, with 11 bases between. CDR3 nucleotides: TGCAGTGCTATGGGGGTAAAGGAGCAGTTCTTC. Its translation: CSAMGVKEQFF.

This clonotype was found a few times. V and J are TRBV12-3 or TRBV12-4 and TRBJ2-6; D is uncertain. This CDR3 is built from 15 residues. Trimming cost V 7 bases and J 1 base, with 11 bases left between them. The CDR3 nucleotides are TGTGCCAGCACCCTAACGGAGTCTGGGGCCAACGTCCTGACTTTC. This translates into CASTLTESGANVLTF.

This clonotype was seen more than once but under ten times. The genes are TRBV27 and TRBJ2-3; TRBD2 aligns across 14 bases. Germline trimming cut 5 bases from V and 2 bases from J; bases unmatched to any gene: 6. CDR1 and CDR2 from the germline V gene are MNHEY and SMNVEV (reference sequence). This CDR3 comprises 17 residues. In DNA form, the CDR3 reads TGTGCCAGCAGTGGGACTAGCGGGAGCCTACTCACAGATACGCAGTATTTT. Amino acid sequence: CASSGTSGSLLTDTQYF.

This clonotype has ten or more counts. The rearrangement uses TRBV4-1 and TRBJ1-5, with D hard to call. Trimming took off 0 bases at V and 5 bases at J, with 5 bases between the two ends. This CDR3 is built from 13 residues. In germline, CDR1 is MGHRA, CDR2 YSYEKL. CDR3 region: CASSQDRDQPQHF. Written as DNA, the CDR3 is TGCGCCAGCAGCCAAGATCGCGATCAGCCCCAGCATTTT.

The chain combines TRBV6-5 with TRBJ2-3; no clear D. This CDR3 region has 12 residues. V dropped 7 bases and J dropped 6 bases, with 11 bases sitting between them. Germline V gene lookup returns CDR1 MNHEY and CDR2 SVGAGI. The CDR3 region has the DNA TGTGCCAGCAAGGCTAGTGGGGATACGCAGTATTTT. Encoded protein: CASKASGDTQYF.

This clonotype was counted at least ten times. The V call is TRBV5-1, the J call TRBJ2-1, with 8 bases that match TRBD2. The CDR3 has 17 amino acids. Germline assignment: CDR1 SGHRS and CDR2 YFSETQ. With V trimmed by 4 bases and J by 3 bases, 12 bases remained unmatched. DNA of the CDR3: TGCGCCAGCAGCGGCTCTTCCGGGGGGGCCCTCTACAATGAGCAGTTCTTC. Residues: CASSGSSGGALYNEQFF.

V and J are TRBV11-2 and TRBJ2-5, with D perhaps TRBD2 (6 bases). The CDR3 sequence is 16 residues long. V was shortened by 1 base and J by 5 bases, with 17 bases between the two germline ends. Germline CDR1 SGHAT, CDR2 FQNNGV. The DNA of the CDR3 is TGTGCCAGCAGCTTAGGGTTCGGGGGTTCGGAGGAGACCCAGTACTTC. The encoded protein is CASSLGFGGSEETQYF.

The gene calls are TRBV5-1 and TRBJ2-3, with 7 bases fitting TRBD2. The V segment lost 4 bases and the J segment 1 base; nucleotides outside the gene matches: 6. CDR3 length: 15 amino acids. Germline V gene sequence: CDR1 SGHRS, CDR2 YFSETQ. The chain's CDR3 is CASSREVPRTDTQYF. In DNA form, the CDR3 reads TGCGCCAGCAGCCGGGAGGTACCCCGCACAGATACGCAGTATTTT.

In this sample, this clonotype turned up many times. V and J are TRBV6-5 and TRBJ2-5, with D perhaps TRBD1 or TRBD2 (5 bases each). The CDR3 has 15 amino acids. V lost 5 bases, J lost 2 bases, and 15 bases lay in between. Germline V gene sequence: CDR1 MNHEY, CDR2 SVGAGI. CDR3 in amino acids: CASSLPGARQETQYF. The CDR3 DNA is TGTGCCAGCAGTCTCCCCGGGGCCAGACAAGAGACCCAGTACTTC.

There are many counts of this clonotype. The V and J genes are TRBV5-1 and TRBJ2-2; the D call may be TRBD1 or TRBD2 (5 bases each). The CDR3 length is 16 residues. Germline lookup yields CDR1 SGHRS and CDR2 YFSETQ. Trimming pared 0 bases from V and 0 bases from J, leaving 9 bases between. The CDR3 nucleotides read TGCGCCAGCAGCTTGGATGGGGGAACGAACACCGGGGAGCTGTTTTTT. Translated: CASSLDGGTNTGELFF.

This clonotype was observed many times. This chain links TRBV12-3 or TRBV12-4 with TRBJ2-1; perhaps TRBD2 as D (7 bases). The CDR3 sequence is 15 residues long. Trimming took 7 bases from V and 7 from J, leaving 20 bases between them. Here the CDR3 reads CASTKGGVGGNEQFF. DNA of the CDR3: TGTGCCAGCACCAAAGGGGGGGTTGGCGGTAATGAGCAGTTCTTC.